Each of the 14 T cell receptor beta chains below was sequenced from the same sample in a study of shared clonotypes between healthy human individuals. TCRdb's table, derived via immunoSEQ multiplex PCR, lists solely in-frame clones and lacks some. The top ten hold roughly 0.55% of the sample, which has around 980,000 clones, around 82% seen once. The material sequenced was memory CD4+ T cells from PBMCs. Subset specified: CD45RA-negative fraction. These receptors originate from a man between 18 and 29 years old in good health. Some clones in this sample may be carry-over from other donors' samples.

The chain recombines TRBV7-9 with TRBJ2-3; D possibly matches TRBD1 or TRBD2 (5 bases each). Per germline, CDR1 SEHNR and CDR2 FQNEAQ (reference sequence). The CDR3 covers 13 residues. The germline V and J ends were trimmed by 0 bases and 8 bases, with 9 bases remaining between them. DNA for the CDR3: TGTGCCAGCAGCTTAGCGGGACGTCCTACGCAGTATTTT. Its protein product is CASSLAGRPTQYF.

This sequence joins TRBV28 and TRBJ1-1, with TRBD1 as a possible D gene (5 bases). CDR1 and CDR2 (germline): MDHEN, SYDVKM. This CDR3 contains 13 residues. Trimming took 6 bases from V and 3 from J, leaving 11 bases between them. The CDR3 sequence: CASRHRQHTEAFF. CDR3 nucleotides: TGTGCCAGCAGACACAGGCAGCACACTGAAGCTTTCTTT. Combining the CDR3 with reference TRBV28 and TRBJ1-1 gives the whole variable domain DVKVTQSSRYLVKRTGEKVFLECVQDMDHENMFWYRQDPGLGLRLIYFSYDVKMKEKGDIPEGYSVSREKKERFSLILESASTNQTSMYLCASRHRQHTEAFFGQGTRLTVV.

The chain carries TRBV9 and TRBJ2-1, with 7 bases fitting TRBD1. CDR3 length: 14 amino acids. V shed 4 bases and J 8 bases; nucleotides not matched to a gene: 9. Germline values: CDR1 SGDLS, CDR2 YYNGEE. DNA for the CDR3: TGTGCCAGCAGCAAAATGACAGGGTTGGATGAGCAGTTCTTC. Residues: CASSKMTGLDEQFF.

The CDR3 DNA follows: TGTGCCAGCAGCTTGGGCCCTATATCGGATACGCAGTATTTT. This encodes CASSLGPISDTQYF. The V gene is TRBV5-5, the J gene TRBJ2-3; no reliable D call. The CDR3 contains 14 residues. The V end lost 0 bases, the J end lost 6 bases, and 11 bases lay between the germline ends. The germline V gene encodes CDR1 SGHKS and CDR2 YYEKEE (reference sequence).

V is TRBV10-3 and J is TRBJ2-5; D may correspond to TRBD1 or TRBD2 (6 bases each). Trimming left V 8 bases short and J 4 bases short, with 17 bases between. The CDR3 has 14 amino acids. Per germline, CDR1 ENHRY and CDR2 SYGVKD. The CDR3 region has the DNA TGTGCCATCGGGGCCCGGCGGGACATAGAGACCCAGTACTTC. Translated: CAIGARRDIETQYF.

This clone has only one observation. Other nucleotide sequences in the sample specify the same CDR3. The chain is built from TRBV2 and TRBJ2-7; no definite D call. The CDR3 consists of 12 residues. The germline CDR1 and CDR2 sequences are SNHLY and FYNNEI. The V and J ends lost 5 bases and 1 base respectively, with 6 bases between them. The CDR3: CASSLQSYEQYF. The CDR3 nucleotides read TGTGCCAGCAGTCTCCAGTCCTACGAGCAGTACTTC.

This clone was observed a few times. This chain's CDR3 is CSFRRDMNTEAFF. DNA of the CDR3: TGCAGCTTCAGGCGGGACATGAACACTGAAGCTTTCTTT. The gene calls are TRBV29-1 and TRBJ1-1; the D gene is possibly TRBD1 (6 bases). Germline CDR1 and CDR2: SQVTM and ANQGSEA. The V and J ends lost 8 bases and 0 bases respectively, with 13 bases between them. The CDR3 extends over 13 amino acids.

This chain joins TRBV5-5 and TRBJ2-1; 8 positions agree with TRBD1. CDR3 size: 16 residues. Germline trimming cut 4 bases from V and 1 base from J; bases unmatched to any gene: 7. CDR1 and CDR2 from the germline V gene are SGHKS and YYEKEE (reference sequence). The CDR3 sequence: CASSTLDRGSYNEQFF. DNA of the CDR3: TGTGCCAGCAGCACCTTAGACAGGGGATCCTACAATGAGCAGTTCTTC.

The genes are TRBV6-5 and TRBJ1-1, with D possibly TRBD1 on 5 matching bases. The V end was cut by 7 bases, the J end by 5 bases, with 17 bases between. The CDR3 totals 14 residues. Germline-derived CDR1 and CDR2 are MNHEY and SVGAGI. DNA for the CDR3: TGTGCCAGCAAGTCCGGGGCAGGAAGTACTGAAGCTTTCTTT. Its translation is CASKSGAGSTEAFF.

The V gene is TRBV9, the J gene TRBJ2-3; D unresolved. CDR3 length: 15 amino acids. V lost 0 bases to trimming and J lost 4 bases, with 12 bases between them. The germline CDR1 and CDR2 sequences are SGDLS and YYNGEE. In nucleotides, the CDR3 is TGTGCCAGCAGCGTAGAAGGTAGTAGCCCAGATACGCAGTATTTT. Residues: CASSVEGSSPDTQYF.

CDR3 amino acids: CASSFEEFETQYF. DNA of the CDR3: TGTGCCAGCAGTTTTGAAGAATTTGAGACCCAGTACTTC. The chain joins TRBV6-5 to TRBJ2-5, with unresolved D. The germline gives CDR1 MNHEY, CDR2 SVGAGI. V lost 4 bases and J lost 5, with 11 bases in between. This CDR3 has 13 residues.

The chain uses TRBV27 and TRBJ2-3, with a tentative D call TRBD2 (6 bases). Germline V gene sequence: CDR1 MNHEY, CDR2 SMNVEV (reference sequence). The CDR3 totals 14 residues. This CDR3 reads CATKPTGGTDTQYF. The CDR3 nucleotides are TGTGCTACCAAACCCACCGGGGGAACAGATACGCAGTATTTT.

V is TRBV18 and J is TRBJ1-3, with D hard to call. CDR3 length: 17 residues. The germline V gene has CDR1 KGHSH and CDR2 LQKENI. V shed 3 bases and J shed 2 bases, with 17 bases lying between them. CDR3 bases: TGTGCCAGCTCACCCGATAGGACTTTCCGAACTGGAAACACCATATATTTT. Its translation is CASSPDRTFRTGNTIYF.

This chain joins TRBV11-2 and TRBJ2-1; 7 nucleotides match TRBD1. Losses at the gene ends were 4 bases for V and 2 bases for J; bases not matched to a gene: 5. The CDR3 is 15 residues long. Germline V CDR1 and CDR2: SGHAT, FQNNGV. The CDR3 DNA sequence: TGTGCCAGCAGCTCCGGGACAGAAGCCTACAATGAGCAGTTCTTC. Translated, it gives CASSSGTEAYNEQFF.